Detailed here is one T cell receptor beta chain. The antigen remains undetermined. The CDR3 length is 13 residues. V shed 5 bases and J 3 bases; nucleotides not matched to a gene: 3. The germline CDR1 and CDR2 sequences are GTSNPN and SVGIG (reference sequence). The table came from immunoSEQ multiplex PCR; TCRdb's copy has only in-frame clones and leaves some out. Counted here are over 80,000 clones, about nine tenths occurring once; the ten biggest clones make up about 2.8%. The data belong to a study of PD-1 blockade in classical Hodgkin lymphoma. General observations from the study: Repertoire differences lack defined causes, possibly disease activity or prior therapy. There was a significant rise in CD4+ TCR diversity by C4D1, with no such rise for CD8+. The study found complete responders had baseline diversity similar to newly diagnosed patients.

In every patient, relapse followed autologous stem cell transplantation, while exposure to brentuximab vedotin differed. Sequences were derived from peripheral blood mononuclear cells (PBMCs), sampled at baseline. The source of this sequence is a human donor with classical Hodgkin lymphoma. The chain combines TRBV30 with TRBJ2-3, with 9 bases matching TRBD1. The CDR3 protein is CAWGTGITDTQYF. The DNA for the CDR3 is TGTGCCTGGGGGACAGGGATTACAGATACGCAGTATTTT.